The 29 T cell receptor beta chains presented below share a single source sample, sequenced in a study of vaccination and CD4 T cells after COVID-19. Documented treatment: approximately nine-day PBMC culture with coronavirus spike peptide pools or control peptides (ViraFEST assay). Antigen specificity for these receptors is unknown. Sequencing of DNA taken from cultured CD4+ T cells relied on the Oncomine TCR Beta short-read assay. TCRdb used MiXCR to reprocess the PCR reads, holding one entry per CDR3 protein. The table records nearly 15,000 distinct CDR3 sequences, 52% of them present only once. Material: CD4+ T cells from blood, cultured in vitro. The receptor source for this set is a human donor who had recovered from COVID-19.

This sequence joins TRBV7-3 and TRBJ2-3; 7 positions match TRBD1. V lost 8 bases and J lost 3; bases outside the gene matches: 14. This CDR3 spans 16 amino acids. The germline V gene has CDR1 SGHTA and CDR2 FQGTGA. The CDR3 DNA is TGTGCCAGCTCTTCACCTAAGAGGGGGCATACAGATACGCAGTATTTT. It specifies CASSSPKRGHTDTQYF.

This clonotype was detected a few times. The chain links TRBV24-1 to TRBJ1-1; D unresolved. This CDR3 has 12 amino acids. From germline, CDR1 is KGHDR and CDR2 SFDVKD. Trimming shortened V by 5 bases and J by 5 bases, and 8 bases separated the two germline ends. In nucleotides, the CDR3 is TGTGCCACCAGTGCCCCCGGGACTGAAGCTTTCTTT. It is translated as CATSAPGTEAFF.

This clonotype was observed a few times. J is TRBJ1-6 and V is TRBV27, with a possible D match to TRBD1 (6 bases). Germline V lookup: CDR1 MNHEY, CDR2 SMNVEV (reference sequence). V lost 7 bases to trimming and J lost 0 bases, with 16 bases between them. This CDR3 is built from 17 residues. CDR3 residues: CASKRTDLSSYNSPLHF. The CDR3 nucleotides are TGTGCCAGCAAAAGGACAGACCTGAGCTCCTATAATTCACCCCTCCACTTT.

The genes are TRBV12-3 or TRBV12-4 and TRBJ2-2; D is ambiguous. The CDR3 spans 12 residues. Trimming removed 5 bases at V and 7 bases at J, with 8 bases between. This CDR3 reads CASSIRRGELFF. The CDR3 coding sequence is TGTGCCAGCAGTATACGGCGCGGGGAGCTGTTTTTT.

This clonotype was seen a handful of times. The V call is TRBV6-1, the J call TRBJ1-5, with D tentatively TRBD1 (6 bases). Deletions cut 4 bases from V and 4 bases from J, with 14 bases between. The CDR3 consists of 15 residues. CDR1 and CDR2 (germline): MNHNS, SASEGT. CDR3 DNA sequence: TGTGCCAGCAGTGGCCAAGGGGGGGGGAATCAGCCCCAGCATTTT. The encoded protein is CASSGQGGGNQPQHF.

The V and J genes are TRBV28 and TRBJ1-2, with no clear D. The CDR3 is made up of 15 amino acids. Germline values: CDR1 MDHEN, CDR2 SYDVKM. Trimming cost V 7 bases and J 0 bases, with 15 bases left between them. CDR3 loop: CASTQRSHSNYGYTF. CDR3 nucleotides: TGTGCCAGCACCCAGAGGAGCCATTCTAACTATGGCTACACCTTC.

This clonotype was detected only a few times. The V gene is TRBV7-8, the J gene TRBJ1-2, with D maybe TRBD1 (6 bases). V lost 5 bases, J lost 3 bases, and 16 bases lay in between. This CDR3 spans 15 amino acids. Germline V gives CDR1 SGHVS, CDR2 FQNEAQ. Here the CDR3 reads CASSLGDIPYYGYTF. CDR3 coding DNA: TGTGCCAGCAGCCTGGGGGACATTCCCTACTATGGCTACACCTTC.

The rearrangement joins TRBV7-8 to TRBJ2-7; the match to TRBD1 covers 7 bases. From germline, CDR1 is SGHVS and CDR2 FQNEAQ. Unmatched junction bases numbered 1, after V lost 1 base and J lost 1 base. There are 14 residues in the CDR3. For the CDR3, the DNA is TGTGCCAGCAGCTTAGGGACAGGATCCTACGAGCAGTACTTC. Its protein is CASSLGTGSYEQYF.

The chain combines TRBV27 with TRBJ1-2; weak D call: TRBD1 (5 bases). Germline V gene lookup returns CDR1 MNHEY and CDR2 SMNVEV (reference sequence). This CDR3 region has 14 residues. Trimming pared 5 bases from V and 4 bases from J, leaving 14 bases between. The CDR3 region is CASSPPGGAYGYTF. CDR3 coding DNA: TGTGCCAGCAGTCCCCCGGGCGGGGCCTATGGCTACACCTTC.

The chain has TRBV19 and TRBJ1-5; 9 bases agree with TRBD1. The germline CDR1 and CDR2 sequences are LNHDA and SQIVND (reference sequence). The CDR3 loop spans 15 amino acids. The ends lost 7 bases at V and 3 bases at J; junction bases unmatched: 7. The CDR3 protein is CASNPDRGYNQPQHF. Here the CDR3 DNA reads TGTGCCAGTAACCCTGACAGGGGGTACAATCAGCCCCAGCATTTT.

This rearrangement joins TRBV20-1 to TRBJ2-5; 8 positions agree with TRBD2. The CDR3 sequence is 14 residues long. V trimming: 1 base; J trimming: 12 bases; junction bases outside the gene matches: 13. Germline-derived CDR1 and CDR2 are DFQATT and SNEGSKA (reference sequence). The CDR3 nucleotides are TGCAGTGCTAGAGGCCAAGCGGGAGAAGGGAAGGAGTACTTC. It encodes CSARGQAGEGKEYF.

The V gene is TRBV20-1, the J gene TRBJ2-1, with 9 bases aligning to TRBD2. CDR3 size: 16 residues. Germline trimming cut 1 base from V and 3 bases from J; bases unmatched to any gene: 7. The germline CDR1 and CDR2 sequences are DFQATT and SNEGSKA (reference sequence). As DNA, the CDR3 is TGCAGTGCTAGAGGGACTAGCGTGTCTGTCTACAATGAGCAGTTCTTC. Translated: CSARGTSVSVYNEQFF.

This clonotype was seen more than once but under ten times. The genes are TRBV11-2 and TRBJ1-2; D might be TRBD1 (6 bases). Germline V gives CDR1 SGHAT, CDR2 FQNNGV. The CDR3 contains 14 residues. V gave up 5 bases and J gave up 2 bases, with 12 bases separating them. Here the CDR3 DNA reads TGTGCCAGCAGCGGCAGGGGCAAAAACTATGGCTACACCTTC. It yields the protein CASSGRGKNYGYTF. The full variable domain, rest sourced from reference TRBV11-2 and TRBJ1-2, is EAGVAQSPRYKIIEKRQSVAFWCNPISGHATLYWYQQILGQGPKLLIQFQNNGVVDDSQLPKDRFSAERLKGVDSTLKIQPAKLEDSAVYLCASSGRGKNYGYTFGSGTRLTVV.

Only a few counts were recorded for this clonotype. V gene TRBV5-8 combines with J gene TRBJ1-2; 8 bases are shared with TRBD1. CDR3 length: 14 amino acids. After removal of 7 bases from V and 7 bases from J, the junction contained 12 bases not matched to a gene. Looked up from germline, CDR1 is SGHTS and CDR2 is YDEGEE. The chain's CDR3 is CASGWPGQGFGYTF. The CDR3 DNA is TGTGCCAGCGGTTGGCCCGGACAGGGCTTTGGCTACACCTTC.

The chain is built from TRBV20-1 and TRBJ2-1; D is unresolved. Trimming pared 7 bases from V and 8 bases from J, leaving 15 bases between. The germline V gene encodes CDR1 DFQATT and CDR2 SNEGSKA (reference sequence). CDR3 length: 12 residues. In nucleotides, the CDR3 is TGCAGTGTAAGCCCGTCCGGAGATGAGCAGTTCTTC. This codes for CSVSPSGDEQFF.

This clonotype has only a few counts. The chain combines TRBV6-1 with TRBJ1-1; D remains ambiguous. Germline V CDR1 and CDR2: MNHNS, SASEGT. Deletions cut 4 bases from V and 3 bases from J, with 12 bases between. The CDR3 consists of 14 residues. CDR3 loop: CASSVRSDYTEAFF. In nucleotides, the CDR3 is TGTGCCAGCAGTGTGAGGTCGGACTACACTGAAGCTTTCTTT.

This clonotype has more than one count but fewer than ten. The V gene is TRBV24-1, the J gene TRBJ2-2; 8 bases align to TRBD2. Losses at the gene ends were 8 bases for V and 6 bases for J; bases not matched to a gene: 7. Germline lookup yields CDR1 KGHDR and CDR2 SFDVKD. The CDR3 is made up of 14 amino acids. This CDR3 reads CATTGLEVAGELFF. The CDR3 DNA follows: TGTGCCACCACGGGACTAGAGGTCGCCGGGGAGCTGTTTTTT.

About this clonotype: It is unclear where the CDR3 begins or ends on the DNA, so no DNA is shown, and the CDR3 is as TCRdb lists it. The rearrangement joins TRBV7-5 to TRBJ2-1; the table gives TRBD1 as D, unverified against the DNA. TRBV7-5 is described as a pseudogene. The CDR3 extends over 19 residues, inclusive of both ends. The CDR3 loop reads CISVSEAPSPPGPGNEQFF.

This clonotype was picked up a small number of times. J is TRBJ1-2 and V is TRBV10-3; D perhaps matches TRBD1 (6 bases). From germline, CDR1 is ENHRY and CDR2 SYGVKD. The CDR3 sequence is 15 residues long. Trimming removed 1 base from V and 2 bases from J, with 11 bases in between. Here the CDR3 DNA reads TGTGCCATCAGTGAGTTGGAGGGGGGAAACTATGGCTACACCTTC. It specifies CAISELEGGNYGYTF.

The chain combines TRBV27 with TRBJ2-7; D not certain. Looked up from germline, CDR1 is MNHEY and CDR2 is SMNVEV (reference sequence). Deletions cut 5 bases from V and 2 bases from J, with 10 bases between. The CDR3 totals 13 residues. This CDR3 is CASSTRRAYEQYF. The CDR3 DNA reads TGTGCCAGCAGTACAAGACGGGCCTACGAGCAGTACTTC.

This rearrangement joins TRBV7-9 to TRBJ1-3; D gene ambiguous. The V end was cut by 2 bases, the J end by 0 bases, with 2 bases between. Germline V CDR1 and CDR2: SEHNR, FQNEAQ (reference sequence). This CDR3 has 13 residues. The CDR3 region is CASSLNSGNTIYF. CDR3 nucleotides: TGTGCCAGCAGCTTAAACTCTGGAAACACCATATATTTT.

The V and J genes are TRBV7-9 and TRBJ2-7; TRBD1 matches 7 bases. The CDR3 runs 13 residues. The junction had 4 bases not matched to a gene; V was cut back by 1 base and J by 7 bases. Looked up from germline, CDR1 is SEHNR and CDR2 is FQNEAQ (reference sequence). Here the CDR3 DNA reads TGTGCCAGCAGCTTAGAGGGGGCGGGTGAGCAGTACTTC. This gives the protein CASSLEGAGEQYF.

This clonotype was counted only a few times. The rearrangement links TRBV20-1 to TRBJ2-3, with 13 positions matching TRBD2. The germline V gene encodes CDR1 DFQATT and CDR2 SNEGSKA (reference sequence). V lost 5 bases to trimming and J lost 7 bases; unmatched junction nucleotides: 9. CDR3 length: 15 amino acids. CDR3 residues: CSAAWTSGRTYTQYF. DNA for the CDR3: TGCAGTGCTGCCTGGACTAGCGGGAGAACTTATACGCAGTATTTT.

This sequence joins TRBV28 and TRBJ1-5; unclear D gene. Deletions cut 8 bases from V and 6 bases from J, with 20 bases between. Germline V lookup: CDR1 MDHEN, CDR2 SYDVKM. The CDR3 is made up of 15 amino acids. The CDR3, as DNA: TGTGCCAGCCTTAGTTTTGGAGGGTTTACTCAGCCCCAGCATTTT. Protein product: CASLSFGGFTQPQHF. Full variable domain (outside the CDR3, taken from reference TRBV28 and TRBJ1-5): DVKVTQSSRYLVKRTGEKVFLECVQDMDHENMFWYRQDPGLGLRLIYFSYDVKMKEKGDIPEGYSVSREKKERFSLILESASTNQTSMYLCASLSFGGFTQPQHFGDGTRLSIL.

J is TRBJ1-2 and V is TRBV5-1; D ambiguous. The CDR3 is made up of 14 amino acids. The germline V and J ends were trimmed by 0 bases and 3 bases, with 9 bases remaining between them. Germline V gene lookup returns CDR1 SGHRS and CDR2 YFSETQ. The CDR3 DNA is TGCGCCAGCAGCTTGGGCTCGTTGGACTATGGCTACACCTTC. It encodes CASSLGSLDYGYTF.

This clonotype was detected only a few times. The chain uses TRBV20-1 and TRBJ1-5, with 8 bases matching TRBD1. In germline, CDR1 is DFQATT, CDR2 SNEGSKA (reference sequence). V shed 1 base, J shed 5 bases, and the junction held 10 bases outside the gene matches. This CDR3 comprises 16 residues. CDR3: CSARGAAGGVHQPQHF. CDR3 coding DNA: TGCAGTGCTAGAGGGGCGGCAGGGGGCGTCCATCAGCCCCAGCATTTT.

The V gene is TRBV30, the J gene TRBJ2-1; 7 bases map to TRBD2. The CDR3 loop spans 14 amino acids. The germline gives CDR1 GTSNPN, CDR2 SVGIG (reference sequence). The V and J ends lost 0 bases and 7 bases, in that order; junction bases with no gene match: 6. The CDR3 spells CAWSVLLANNEQFF. The CDR3 coding sequence is TGTGCCTGGAGTGTACTACTAGCGAATAATGAGCAGTTCTTC.

This clonotype is judged large. The gene calls are TRBV19 and TRBJ2-1; D possibly uses TRBD1 or TRBD2 (5 bases each). Trimming took off 3 bases at V and 1 base at J, with 10 bases between the two ends. Germline V CDR1 and CDR2: LNHDA, SQIVND (reference sequence). The CDR3 is made up of 15 amino acids. CDR3 loop: CASSIGTESYNEQFF. The CDR3 nucleotides are TGTGCCAGTAGTATCGGGACGGAGTCCTACAATGAGCAGTTCTTC.

The chain couples TRBV7-8 to TRBJ2-3, with TRBD2 identical over 8 bases. In germline, CDR1 is SGHVS, CDR2 FQNEAQ. The CDR3 spans 22 residues. V lost 4 bases, J lost 3 bases, and 27 bases stayed unmatched. CDR3 DNA sequence: TGTGCCAGCAGCTCCCTGGTTCCCGGCGCGGGAGGCGGAAGGTATAGGACAGATACGCAGTATTTT. As protein: CASSSLVPGAGGGRYRTDTQYF.